Listed below are T cell receptor beta chains from one sample, sequenced in a study of blood T cell repertoires in COVID-19. Here immunoSEQ multiplex PCR was the method, and the copy in TCRdb shows in-frame clones only, minus some. The data hold about 130,000 clones, with more than 75% observed a single time. Sequenced material: peripheral blood. The receptor set was obtained from a woman aged 45-60 years who had recovered from COVID-19. CDR3s include the opening cysteine and the closing phenylalanine or tryptophan. Fields, in order: clone size, V gene, D gene, J gene, CDR3 protein, CDR3 DNA. A D gene is named only where the DNA matches it firmly. Size values are once, few and many counts, or a class for expanded clones, and some rows have none.

size: .
V: TRBV11-2
D: TRBD2
J: TRBJ2-3
CDR3: CASSSMGGLFTDTQYF
DNA: TGTGCCAGCAGCTCTATGGGGGGACTATTCACAGATACGCAGTATTTT

size: .
V: TRBV28
D: .
J: TRBJ1-1
CDR3: CASRGYRDSHQAFF
DNA: TGTGCCAGCAGGGGGTACCGGGATAGCCACCAAGCTTTCTTT

size: few
V: TRBV4-1
D: TRBD1
J: TRBJ1-1
CDR3: CASSQDRRQGAGNTEAFF
DNA: TGCGCCAGCAGCCAAGATCGTAGACAGGGGGCGGGAAACACTGAAGCTTTCTTT

size: few
V: TRBV19
D: .
J: TRBJ1-1
CDR3: CASSRGGNEAFF
DNA: TGTGCCAGTAGCCGAGGGGGTAATGAAGCTTTCTTT

size: .
V: TRBV18
D: .
J: TRBJ1-1
CDR3: CASSRESNTEAFF
DNA: TGTGCCAGCTCACGCGAATCGAACACTGAAGCTTTCTTT

size: .
V: TRBV24-1
D: .
J: TRBJ2-1
CDR3: CATSDFVGGPYNEQFF
DNA: TGTGCCACCAGTGATTTTGTGGGAGGACCCTACAATGAGCAGTTCTTC

size: .
V: TRBV5-6
D: .
J: TRBJ2-2
CDR3: CASSLVTDFNTGELFF
DNA: TGTGCCAGCAGCTTGGTGACAGACTTTAACACCGGGGAGCTGTTTTTT

size: .
V: TRBV9
D: .
J: TRBJ1-1
CDR3: CASSAAGAMNTEAFF
DNA: TGTGCCAGCAGCGCGGCGGGAGCCATGAACACTGAAGCTTTCTTT

size: .
V: TRBV5-8
D: TRBD1
J: TRBJ1-2
CDR3: CASSPGQGIDGYTF
DNA: TGTGCCAGCAGCCCCGGACAGGGGATAGATGGCTACACCTTC

size: .
V: TRBV7-2
D: TRBD1
J: TRBJ2-3
CDR3: CASSLRTGGTDTQYF
DNA: TGTGCCAGCAGCTTAAGGACAGGGGGCACAGATACGCAGTATTTT

size: .
V: TRBV28
D: .
J: TRBJ1-5
CDR3: CASRPGGPSNQPQHF
DNA: TGTGCCAGCAGACCCGGCGGGCCTAGCAATCAGCCCCAGCATTTT

size: .
V: TRBV5-1
D: TRBD2
J: TRBJ2-7
CDR3: CASRPPGLAGGEQYF
DNA: TGCGCCAGCAGACCTCCGGGACTAGCGGGAGGCGAGCAGTACTTC

size: .
V: TRBV7-2
D: TRBD2
J: TRBJ2-3
CDR3: CASSLVGLAGADTQYF
DNA: TGTGCCAGCAGCTTAGTCGGACTAGCGGGAGCCGATACGCAGTATTTT

size: .
V: TRBV11-2
D: .
J: TRBJ2-3
CDR3: CASSLEESPLYRTDTQYF
DNA: TGTGCCAGCAGCCTCGAGGAGTCCCCCTTATACCGCACAGATACGCAGTATTTT

size: .
V: TRBV7-9
D: .
J: TRBJ2-3
CDR3: CASSLGLRGFITDTQYF
DNA: TGTGCCAGCAGCTTAGGACTAAGAGGGTTTATCACAGATACGCAGTATTTT

size: once
V: TRBV7-3
D: .
J: TRBJ2-1
CDR3: CASSLGGTDEQFF
DNA: TGTGCCAGCAGCTTAGGAGGTACGGATGAGCAGTTCTTC

size: .
V: TRBV4-1
D: .
J: TRBJ1-5
CDR3: CASSQGHSTNQPQHF
DNA: TGCGCCAGCAGCCAGGGACATTCTACCAATCAGCCCCAGCATTTT

size: .
V: TRBV24-1
D: TRBD1
J: TRBJ1-5
CDR3: CATSDLCTGERPQHF
DNA: TGTGCCACCAGTGATTTGTGTACAGGGGAGAGGCCCCAGCATTTT

size: once
V: TRBV3-1/TRBV3-2
D: TRBD2
J: TRBJ2-2
CDR3: CASSLTSGRTTGELFF
DNA: TGTGCCAGCAGCCTCACTAGCGGGAGGACAACCGGGGAGCTGTTTTTT

size: .
V: TRBV7-2
D: TRBD1
J: TRBJ1-5
CDR3: CASSLGQGSNQPQHF
DNA: TGTGCCAGCAGCTTGGGACAGGGGAGCAATCAGCCCCAGCATTTT

size: few
V: TRBV5-4
D: TRBD2
J: TRBJ2-7
CDR3: CASSPGGLAGAYEQYF
DNA: TGTGCCAGCAGCCCTGGCGGACTAGCGGGAGCCTACGAGCAGTACTTC

size: .
V: TRBV7-6
D: TRBD1
J: TRBJ1-1
CDR3: CASSFLSGQGGEAFF
DNA: TGTGCCAGCAGCTTCCTTTCCGGACAGGGAGGCGAAGCTTTCTTT

size: once
V: TRBV4-1
D: .
J: TRBJ2-7
CDR3: CASSQEIREGYEQYF
DNA: TGCGCCAGCAGCCAAGAAATCAGGGAAGGCTACGAGCAGTACTTC

size: .
V: TRBV6-6
D: TRBD1
J: TRBJ1-1
CDR3: CASSRDRNTEAFF
DNA: TGTGCCAGCAGTCGGGACAGGAACACTGAAGCTTTCTTT

size: .
V: TRBV6-6
D: TRBD1
J: TRBJ1-5
CDR3: CASSPGTGVSQPQHF
DNA: TGTGCCAGCAGTCCCGGGACAGGAGTTTCACAGCCCCAGCATTTT

size: .
V: TRBV11-2
D: .
J: TRBJ2-2
CDR3: CASSWDIYTGELFF
DNA: TGTGCCAGCAGCTGGGACATTTACACCGGGGAGCTGTTTTTT

size: .
V: TRBV12-5
D: TRBD1
J: TRBJ1-4
CDR3: CASGLTLNRGYDEKLFF
DNA: TGTGCTAGTGGTTTGACGCTCAACAGGGGATACGATGAAAAACTGTTTTTT

size: .
V: TRBV7-2
D: .
J: TRBJ1-5
CDR3: CASSLNIHQPQHF
DNA: TGTGCCAGCAGCTTGAACATCCATCAGCCCCAGCATTTT

size: once
V: TRBV10-1
D: TRBD2
J: TRBJ2-3
CDR3: CASSESGGLAVTDTQYF
DNA: TGCGCCAGCAGTGAGTCGGGGGGACTAGCGGTCACAGATACGCAGTATTTT

size: .
V: TRBV7-8
D: TRBD1
J: TRBJ1-4
CDR3: CASSLVRDRPNEKLFF
DNA: TGTGCCAGCAGCCTCGTCAGGGACAGACCAAATGAAAAACTGTTTTTT

size: .
V: TRBV6-2/TRBV6-3
D: .
J: TRBJ2-1
CDR3: CASSYSTNEQFF
DNA: TGTGCCAGCAGCTATAGCACCAATGAGCAGTTCTTC

size: many
V: TRBV2
D: .
J: TRBJ1-2
CDR3: CASRANREANYGYTF
DNA: TGTGCCAGCAGAGCAAACAGGGAAGCTAACTATGGCTACACCTTC

size: .
V: TRBV11-1
D: .
J: TRBJ2-3
CDR3: CASSLATGTSTDTQYF
DNA: TGTGCCAGCAGCTTAGCAACGGGGACTAGCACAGATACGCAGTATTTT

size: many
V: TRBV7-6
D: TRBD1
J: TRBJ1-1
CDR3: CASSFGTGEGTEAFF
DNA: TGTGCCAGCAGCTTTGGGACAGGTGAGGGAACTGAAGCTTTCTTT

size: .
V: TRBV7-2
D: TRBD2
J: TRBJ2-1
CDR3: CASSLGAGTSGNRNEQFF
DNA: TGTGCCAGCAGTTTGGGGGCCGGGACTAGCGGGAATCGCAATGAGCAGTTCTTC

size: .
V: TRBV10-3
D: TRBD2
J: TRBJ2-3
CDR3: CAIRGTSESTDTQYF
DNA: TGTGCCATCAGAGGGACTAGCGAGTCCACAGATACGCAGTATTTT

size: .
V: TRBV20-1
D: .
J: TRBJ2-7
CDR3: CSGTSSYEQYF
DNA: TGCAGTGGAACGAGCTCCTACGAGCAGTACTTC

size: .
V: TRBV24-1
D: .
J: TRBJ2-1
CDR3: CATTQGAYNEQFF
DNA: TGTGCCACCACGCAAGGGGCCTACAATGAGCAGTTCTTC

size: .
V: TRBV6-6
D: .
J: TRBJ1-2
CDR3: CASSSGRGAPYGYTF
DNA: TGTGCCAGCAGTTCGGGGCGGGGGGCGCCCTATGGCTACACCTTC

size: .
V: TRBV24-1
D: TRBD2
J: TRBJ2-7
CDR3: CATSVEGRGASSYEQYF
DNA: TGTGCCACCAGTGTCGAGGGGCGGGGGGCGAGCTCCTACGAGCAGTACTTC

size: .
V: TRBV7-9
D: .
J: TRBJ2-2
CDR3: CASSPPGHYTGELFF
DNA: TGTGCCAGCAGCCCGCCGGGTCATTACACCGGGGAGCTGTTTTTT

size: .
V: TRBV6-1
D: TRBD2
J: TRBJ2-1
CDR3: CASSDWLAANNEQFF
DNA: TGTGCCAGCAGTGATTGGCTAGCGGCTAACAATGAGCAGTTCTTC